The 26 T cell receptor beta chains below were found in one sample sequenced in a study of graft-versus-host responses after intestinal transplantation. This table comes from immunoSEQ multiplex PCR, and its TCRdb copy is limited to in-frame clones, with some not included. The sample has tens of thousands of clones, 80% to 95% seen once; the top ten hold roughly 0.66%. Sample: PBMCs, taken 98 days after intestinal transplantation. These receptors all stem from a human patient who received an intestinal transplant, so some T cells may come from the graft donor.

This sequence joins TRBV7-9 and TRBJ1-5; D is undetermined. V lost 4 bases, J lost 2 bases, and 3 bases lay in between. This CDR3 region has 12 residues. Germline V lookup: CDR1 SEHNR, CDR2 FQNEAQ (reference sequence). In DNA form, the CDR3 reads TGTGCCAGCAGCTCGGGCAATCAGCCCCAGCATTTT. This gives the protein CASSSGNQPQHF.

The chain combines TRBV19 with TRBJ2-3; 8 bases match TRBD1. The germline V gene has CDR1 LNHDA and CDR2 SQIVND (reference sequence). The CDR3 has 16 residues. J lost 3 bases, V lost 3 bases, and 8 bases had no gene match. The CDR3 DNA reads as TGTGCCAGTAGTATGGGGGCAGGGGGCCTGACAGATACGCAGTATTTT. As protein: CASSMGAGGLTDTQYF.

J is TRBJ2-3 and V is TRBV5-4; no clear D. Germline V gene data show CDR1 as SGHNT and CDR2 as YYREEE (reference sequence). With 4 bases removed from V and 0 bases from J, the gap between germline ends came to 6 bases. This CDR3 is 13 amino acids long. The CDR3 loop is CASSHGSTDTQYF. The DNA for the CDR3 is TGTGCCAGCAGCCATGGGAGCACAGATACGCAGTATTTT.

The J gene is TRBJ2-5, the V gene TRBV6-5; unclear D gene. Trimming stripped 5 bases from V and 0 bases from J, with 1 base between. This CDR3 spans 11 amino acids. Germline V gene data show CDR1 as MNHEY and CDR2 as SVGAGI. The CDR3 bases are TGTGCCAGCAGTAACCAAGAGACCCAGTACTTC. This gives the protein CASSNQETQYF.

The CDR3 coding sequence is TGCAGCGTTGAAGTGCAGGGGTATGGCTACACCTTC. This translates into CSVEVQGYGYTF. The V gene is TRBV29-1, the J gene TRBJ1-2; possible D gene TRBD1, 6 bases. The V gene's germline CDR1 is SQVTM and CDR2 ANQGSEA. This CDR3 is 12 amino acids long. V lost 1 base and J 5 bases, leaving 8 bases between the germline ends.

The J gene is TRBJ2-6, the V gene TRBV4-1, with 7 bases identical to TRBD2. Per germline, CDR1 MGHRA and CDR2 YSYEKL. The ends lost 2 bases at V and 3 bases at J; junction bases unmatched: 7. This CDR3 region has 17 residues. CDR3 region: CASSQMVGGSGANVLTF. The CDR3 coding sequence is TGCGCCAGCAGCCAAATGGTCGGGGGGAGTGGGGCCAACGTCCTGACTTTC.

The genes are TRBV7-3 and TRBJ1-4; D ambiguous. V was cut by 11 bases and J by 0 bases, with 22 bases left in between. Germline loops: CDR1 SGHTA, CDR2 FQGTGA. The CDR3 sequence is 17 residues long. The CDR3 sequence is CAGVGRARQATNEKLFF. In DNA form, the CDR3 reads TGTGCCGGCGTGGGCAGAGCAAGGCAAGCAACTAATGAAAAACTGTTTTTT. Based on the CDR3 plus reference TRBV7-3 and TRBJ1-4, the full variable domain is GAGVSQTPSNKVTEKGKYVELRCDPISGHTALYWYRQSLGQGPEFLIYFQGTGAADDSGLPNDRFFAVRPEGSVSTLKIQRTERGDSAVYLCAGVGRARQATNEKLFFGSGTQLSVL.

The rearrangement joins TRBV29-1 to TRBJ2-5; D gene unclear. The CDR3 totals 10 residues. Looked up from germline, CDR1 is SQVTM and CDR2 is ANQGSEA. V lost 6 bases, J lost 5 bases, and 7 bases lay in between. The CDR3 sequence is CSVVWETQYF. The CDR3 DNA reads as TGCAGCGTGGTGTGGGAGACCCAGTACTTC.

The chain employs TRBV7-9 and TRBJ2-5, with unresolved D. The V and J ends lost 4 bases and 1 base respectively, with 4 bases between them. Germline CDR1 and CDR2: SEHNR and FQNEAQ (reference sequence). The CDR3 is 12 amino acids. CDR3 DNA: TGTGCCAGCAGCTCGGGCCAAGAGACCCAGTACTTC. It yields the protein CASSSGQETQYF.

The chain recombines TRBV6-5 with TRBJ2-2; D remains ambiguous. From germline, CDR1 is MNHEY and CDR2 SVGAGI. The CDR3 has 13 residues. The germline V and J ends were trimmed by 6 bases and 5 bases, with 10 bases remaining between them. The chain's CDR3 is CASRESKTGELFF. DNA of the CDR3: TGTGCCAGCAGGGAAAGCAAGACCGGGGAGCTGTTTTTT.

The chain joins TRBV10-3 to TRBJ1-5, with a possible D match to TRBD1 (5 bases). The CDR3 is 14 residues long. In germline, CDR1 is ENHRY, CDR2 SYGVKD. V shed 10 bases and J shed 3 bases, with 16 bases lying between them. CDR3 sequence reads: CATGRGRDNQPQHF. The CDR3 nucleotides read TGTGCCACCGGGAGGGGCAGGGACAATCAGCCCCAGCATTTT.

The DNA of the CDR3 is TGTGCCAGCAGTGAGGAGGCGAGTTCGAACACTGAAGCTTTCTTT. It specifies CASSEEASSNTEAFF. The rearrangement uses TRBV2 and TRBJ1-1; no clear D gene. V lost 3 bases to trimming and J lost 1 base, with 12 bases between them. CDR3 size: 15 residues. Germline V gene sequence: CDR1 SNHLY, CDR2 FYNNEI.

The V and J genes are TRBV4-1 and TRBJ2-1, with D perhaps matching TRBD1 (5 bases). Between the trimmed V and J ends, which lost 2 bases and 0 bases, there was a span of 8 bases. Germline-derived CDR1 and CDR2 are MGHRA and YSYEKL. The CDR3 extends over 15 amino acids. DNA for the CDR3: TGCGCCAGCAGCCAATCTGACAGCTCCTACAATGAGCAGTTCTTC. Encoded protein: CASSQSDSSYNEQFF.

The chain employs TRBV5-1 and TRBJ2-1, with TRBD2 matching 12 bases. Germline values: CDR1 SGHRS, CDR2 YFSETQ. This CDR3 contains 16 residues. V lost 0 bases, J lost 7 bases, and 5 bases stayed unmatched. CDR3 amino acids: CASSLELAGGVNEQFF. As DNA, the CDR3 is TGCGCCAGCAGCTTGGAACTAGCGGGGGGCGTTAATGAGCAGTTCTTC.

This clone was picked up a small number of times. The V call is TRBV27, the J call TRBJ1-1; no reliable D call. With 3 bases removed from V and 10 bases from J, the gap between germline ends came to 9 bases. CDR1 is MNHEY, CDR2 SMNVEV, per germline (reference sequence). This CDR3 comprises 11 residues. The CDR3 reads CASSFEGGAFF. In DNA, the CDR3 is TGTGCCAGCAGTTTCGAGGGTGGAGCTTTCTTT.

CDR3 sequence reads: CASSQVGTSSYEQYF. Written as DNA, the CDR3 is TGCGCCAGCAGCCAGGTCGGGACTAGTTCTTACGAGCAGTACTTC. J is TRBJ2-7 and V is TRBV4-1; 8 bases map to TRBD2. The germline V gene encodes CDR1 MGHRA and CDR2 YSYEKL. The CDR3 has 15 residues. V lost 3 bases and J lost 4; bases outside the gene matches: 8.

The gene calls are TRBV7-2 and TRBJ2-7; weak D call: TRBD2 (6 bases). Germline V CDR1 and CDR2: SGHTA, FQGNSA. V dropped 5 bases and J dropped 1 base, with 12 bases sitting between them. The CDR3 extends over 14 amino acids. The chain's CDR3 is CASSGGLQSYEQYF. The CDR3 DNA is TGTGCCAGCAGCGGGGGACTGCAATCCTACGAGCAGTACTTC.

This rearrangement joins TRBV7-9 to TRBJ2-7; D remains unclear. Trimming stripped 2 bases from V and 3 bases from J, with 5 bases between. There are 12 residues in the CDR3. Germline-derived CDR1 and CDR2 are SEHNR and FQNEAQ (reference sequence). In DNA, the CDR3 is TGTGCCAGCAGCTTAACCGGCTACGAGCAGTACTTC. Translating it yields CASSLTGYEQYF.

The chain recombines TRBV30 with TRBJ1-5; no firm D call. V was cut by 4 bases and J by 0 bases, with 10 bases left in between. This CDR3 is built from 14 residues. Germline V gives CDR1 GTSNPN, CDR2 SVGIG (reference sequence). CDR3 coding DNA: TGTGCCTGGACCACCGAGGGTAGCAATCAGCCCCAGCATTTT. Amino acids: CAWTTEGSNQPQHF. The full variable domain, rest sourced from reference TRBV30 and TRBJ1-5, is SQTIHQWPATLVQPVGSPLSLECTVEGTSNPNLYWYRQAAGRGLQLLFYSVGIGQISSEVPQNLSASRPQDRQFILSSKKLLLSDSGFYLCAWTTEGSNQPQHFGDGTRLSIL.

This CDR3 reads CASSPMTGEVTANYGYTF. In DNA form, the CDR3 reads TGTGCCAGCTCACCAATGACGGGAGAGGTTACAGCTAACTATGGCTACACCTTC. V gene TRBV18 combines with J gene TRBJ1-2; D call uncertain. The CDR3 has 18 amino acids. Trimming pared 2 bases from V and 0 bases from J, leaving 19 bases between. In germline, CDR1 is KGHSH, CDR2 LQKENI. The complete variable domain, with remaining parts taken from reference TRBV18 and TRBJ1-2, reads NAGVMQNPRHLVRRRGQEARLRCSPMKGHSHVYWYRQLPEEGLKFMVYLQKENIIDESGMPKERFSAEFPKEGPSILRIQQVVRGDSAAYFCASSPMTGEVTANYGYTFGSGTRLTVV.

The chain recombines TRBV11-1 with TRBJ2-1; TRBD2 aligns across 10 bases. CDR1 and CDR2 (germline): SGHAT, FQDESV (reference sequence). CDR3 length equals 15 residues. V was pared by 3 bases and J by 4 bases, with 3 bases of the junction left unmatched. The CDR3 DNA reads TGTGCCAGCAGCTTCACTAGCGGGGAGTACAATGAGCAGTTCTTC. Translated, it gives CASSFTSGEYNEQFF.

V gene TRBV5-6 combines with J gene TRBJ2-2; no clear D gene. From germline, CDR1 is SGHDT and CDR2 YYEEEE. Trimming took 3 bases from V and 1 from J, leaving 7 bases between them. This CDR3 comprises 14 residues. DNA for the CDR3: TGTGCCAGCAGCTCTGAAAAGAACACCGGGGAGCTGTTTTTT. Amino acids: CASSSEKNTGELFF.

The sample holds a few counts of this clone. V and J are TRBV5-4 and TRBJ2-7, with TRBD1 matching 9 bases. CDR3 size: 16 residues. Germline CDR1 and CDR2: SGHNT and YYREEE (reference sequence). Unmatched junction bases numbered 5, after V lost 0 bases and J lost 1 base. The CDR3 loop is CASSLGRDRASYEQYF. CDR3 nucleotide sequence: TGTGCCAGCAGCTTGGGGCGGGACAGGGCTTCCTACGAGCAGTACTTC.

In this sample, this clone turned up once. The CDR3 loop is CASSFILAGTYVTQYF. CDR3 nucleotide sequence: TGTGCCAGCAGTTTCATACTAGCGGGTACTTATGTTACGCAGTATTTT. V is TRBV27 and J is TRBJ2-3, with 9 bases that match TRBD2. Trimming took 3 bases from V and 8 from J; bases not matched to a gene: 12. The CDR3 consists of 16 residues. CDR1 MNHEY and CDR2 SMNVEV come from the germline V gene (reference sequence).

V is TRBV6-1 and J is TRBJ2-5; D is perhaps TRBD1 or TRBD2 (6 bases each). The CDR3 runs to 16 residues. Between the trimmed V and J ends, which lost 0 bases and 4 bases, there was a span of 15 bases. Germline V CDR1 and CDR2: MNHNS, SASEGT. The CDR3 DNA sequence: TGTGCCAGCAGTGAAGCGAATGGGGGGCGGAGAGAGACCCAGTACTTC. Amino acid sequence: CASSEANGGRRETQYF.

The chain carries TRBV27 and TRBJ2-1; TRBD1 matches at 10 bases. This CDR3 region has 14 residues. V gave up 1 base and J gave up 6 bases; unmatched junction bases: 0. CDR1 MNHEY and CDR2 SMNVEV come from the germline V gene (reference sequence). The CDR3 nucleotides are TGTGCCAGCAGTTTATGGACAGGGGGCAATGAGCAGTTCTTC. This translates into CASSLWTGGNEQFF.